This T cell receptor beta chain was found in a study of blood T cell repertoires in COVID-19. The protocol was immunoSEQ multiplex PCR, while the TCRdb copy is restricted to in-frame clones and leaves out a portion. The repertoire has about 200,000 clones, about 88% of them found once; the top ten carry 4.5% to 5%. V shed 0 bases, J shed 4 bases, and the junction held 4 bases outside the gene matches. The CDR3 totals 16 residues. Germline-derived CDR1 and CDR2 are MNHEY and SVGAGI. This chain joins TRBV6-5 and TRBJ2-7; 12 bases fit TRBD2. Input material: peripheral blood. This receptor was obtained from a woman of 80 years or more with acute or convalescent COVID-19. DNA of the CDR3: TGTGCCAGCAGTTACTCGAGACTAGCGGGAGTATACGAGCAGTACTTC. The encoded protein is CASSYSRLAGVYEQYF.